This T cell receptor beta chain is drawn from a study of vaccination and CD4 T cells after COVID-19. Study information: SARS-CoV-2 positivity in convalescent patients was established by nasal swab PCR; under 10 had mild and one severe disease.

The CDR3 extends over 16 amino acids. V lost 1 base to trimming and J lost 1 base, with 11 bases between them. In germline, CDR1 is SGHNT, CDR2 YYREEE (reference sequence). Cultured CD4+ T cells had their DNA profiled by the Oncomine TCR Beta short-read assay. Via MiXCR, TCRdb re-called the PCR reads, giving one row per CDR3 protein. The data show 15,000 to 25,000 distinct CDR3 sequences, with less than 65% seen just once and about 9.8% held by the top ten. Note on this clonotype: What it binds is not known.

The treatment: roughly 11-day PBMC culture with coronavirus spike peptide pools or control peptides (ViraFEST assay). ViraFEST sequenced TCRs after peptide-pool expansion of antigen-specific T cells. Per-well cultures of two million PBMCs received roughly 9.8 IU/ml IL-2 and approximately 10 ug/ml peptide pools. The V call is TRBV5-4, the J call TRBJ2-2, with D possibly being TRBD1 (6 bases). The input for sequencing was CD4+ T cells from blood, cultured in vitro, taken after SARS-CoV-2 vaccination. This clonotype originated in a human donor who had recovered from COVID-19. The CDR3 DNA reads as TGTGCCAGCAGCTTGCCGGGACACCAGAACACCGGGGAGCTGTTTTTT. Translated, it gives CASSLPGHQNTGELFF.